This TCR beta chain was identified during a study of early stage breast cancer tumors. V shed 5 bases and J 2 bases; nucleotides not matched to a gene: 6. The length of the CDR3 is 15 residues. Germline CDR1 and CDR2: LNHDA and SQIVND (reference sequence). Generated by immunoSEQ multiplex PCR, the TCRdb table keeps only in-frame clones and is missing some. Here the sample spans around 48,000 clones, over 80% being singletons. Sequencing was performed on blood. The TCR sequence derives from an older person with breast cancer. V gene TRBV19 combines with J gene TRBJ2-7, with TRBD1 identical over 10 bases. DNA of the CDR3: TGTGCCAGTAGTCCAGGGACAGGGGACACCTACGAGCAGTACTTC. This sequence encodes CASSPGTGDTYEQYF.